One TCR beta chain is described in this entry. Its antigen is not identified. Though nominally healthy at sampling, donors likely had unrecorded immune exposures. PCR was performed using 60 Vbeta and 13 Jbeta primers. Clones were read by immunoSEQ multiplex PCR, and TCRdb kept only the in-frame ones, dropping some. Here the sample spans about 180,000 clones, over 65% being singletons. This record belongs to a study of cytomegalovirus exposure and HLA in healthy donors. Study outcomes and limitations: Association with HLA alleles at 0.05 false discovery rate was found for around 15,000 TCR beta sequences in a later analysis.

In germline, CDR1 is SGHTA, CDR2 FQGNSA. V was shortened by 4 bases and J by 5 bases, with 15 bases between the two germline ends. The CDR3 is 15 residues long. This clonotype originated in a man aged 55 to 69 in good health and CMV-seronegative. The sample consisted of PBMCs. The chain joins TRBV7-2 to TRBJ1-5; tentatively, D is TRBD1 (6 bases). The CDR3 region is CASSSNGGAYQPQHF. The DNA for the CDR3 is TGTGCCAGCAGCTCGAACGGGGGGGCCTATCAGCCCCAGCATTTT.